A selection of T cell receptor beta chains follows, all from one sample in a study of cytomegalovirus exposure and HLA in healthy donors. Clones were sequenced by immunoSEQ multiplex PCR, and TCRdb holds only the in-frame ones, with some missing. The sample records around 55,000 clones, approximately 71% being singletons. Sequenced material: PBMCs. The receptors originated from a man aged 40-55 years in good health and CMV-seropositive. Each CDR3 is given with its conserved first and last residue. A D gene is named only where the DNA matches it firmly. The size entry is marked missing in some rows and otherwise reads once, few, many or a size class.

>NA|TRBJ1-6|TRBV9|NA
CASSSDIGQPTEPLHF
TGTGCCAGCAGCAGTGATATTGGACAGCCCACCGAACCCCTCCACTTT
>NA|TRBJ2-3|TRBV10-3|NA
CAISQDLDTQYF
TGTGCCATCAGCCAGGACTTAGATACGCAGTATTTT
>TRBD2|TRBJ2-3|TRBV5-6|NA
CASSTRTSGDTDTQYF
TGTGCCAGCAGCACGCGGACTAGCGGGGACACAGATACGCAGTATTTT
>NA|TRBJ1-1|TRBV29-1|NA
CSVEQQGLYTEAFF
TGCAGCGTTGAGCAACAGGGTTTGTACACTGAAGCTTTCTTT
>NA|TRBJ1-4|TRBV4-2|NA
CASSQDGGGGTSNEKLFF
TGTGCCAGCAGCCAAGATGGGGGAGGGGGGACATCTAATGAAAAACTGTTTTTT
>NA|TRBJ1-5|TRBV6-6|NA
CASGAADSNQPQHF
TGTGCCAGCGGGGCAGCCGATAGCAATCAGCCCCAGCATTTT
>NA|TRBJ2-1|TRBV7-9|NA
CASSTGGNEQFF
TGTGCCAGCAGCACCGGCGGTAATGAGCAGTTCTTC
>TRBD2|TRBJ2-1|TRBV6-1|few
CASSADVGTSGYNEQFF
TGTGCCAGCAGTGCGGACGTCGGGACTAGCGGCTACAATGAGCAGTTCTTC
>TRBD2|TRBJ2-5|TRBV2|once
CASRRSGGEETQYF
TGTGCCAGCAGACGTAGCGGGGGCGAAGAGACCCAGTACTTC
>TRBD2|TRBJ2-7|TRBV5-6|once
CASSFRLAGGEQYF
TGTGCCAGCAGCTTTAGACTAGCGGGGGGCGAGCAGTACTTC
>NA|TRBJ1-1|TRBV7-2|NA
CASSLIGEAFF
TGTGCCAGCAGCTTAATCGGTGAAGCTTTCTTT
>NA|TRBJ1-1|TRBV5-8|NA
CASSRSTEAFF
TGTGCCAGCAGCCGGAGCACTGAAGCTTTCTTT
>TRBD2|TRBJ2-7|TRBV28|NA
CASRPSGEIYEQYF
TGTGCCAGCAGACCTAGCGGGGAAATCTACGAGCAGTACTTC
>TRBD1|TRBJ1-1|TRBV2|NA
CASSRDRATEAFF
TGTGCCAGCAGCCGGGACAGGGCAACTGAAGCTTTCTTT
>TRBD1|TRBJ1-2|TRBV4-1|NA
CASSRTHRGRGPYGYTF
TGCGCCAGCAGCCGGACCCACAGGGGGCGGGGGCCCTATGGCTACACCTTC
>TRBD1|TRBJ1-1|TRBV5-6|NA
CASTRQGSSQAFF
TGTGCCAGCACCCGACAGGGATCCTCTCAAGCTTTCTTT
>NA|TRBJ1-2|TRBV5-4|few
CASSLTSGYYGYTF
TGTGCCAGCAGCTTAACGTCAGGGTACTATGGCTACACCTTC
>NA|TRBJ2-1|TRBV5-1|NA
CASSLVGGLSYNEQFF
TGCGCCAGCAGCTTGGTCGGCGGGTTGTCCTACAATGAGCAGTTCTTC
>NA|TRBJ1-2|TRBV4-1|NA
CASSQETGNPRGYTF
TGCGCCAGCAGCCAAGAAACAGGGAACCCCCGGGGCTACACCTTC